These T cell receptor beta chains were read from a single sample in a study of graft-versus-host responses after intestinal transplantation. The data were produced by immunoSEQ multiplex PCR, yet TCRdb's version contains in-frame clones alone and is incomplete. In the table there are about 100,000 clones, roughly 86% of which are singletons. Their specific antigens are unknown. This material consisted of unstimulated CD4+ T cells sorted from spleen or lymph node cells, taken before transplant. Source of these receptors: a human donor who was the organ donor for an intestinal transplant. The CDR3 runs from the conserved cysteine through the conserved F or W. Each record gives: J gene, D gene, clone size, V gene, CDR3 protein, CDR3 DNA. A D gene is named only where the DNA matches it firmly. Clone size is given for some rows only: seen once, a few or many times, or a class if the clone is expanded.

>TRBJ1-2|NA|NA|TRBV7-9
CASSLESPSYGYTF
TGTGCCAGCAGCTTAGAAAGCCCATCCTATGGCTACACCTTC
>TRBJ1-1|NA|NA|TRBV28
CASSLYGVATEAFF
TGTGCCAGCAGTTTATATGGGGTTGCCACTGAAGCTTTCTTT
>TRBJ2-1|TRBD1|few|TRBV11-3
CASSPLQGNEQFF
TGTGCCAGCAGCCCGCTACAGGGGAATGAGCAGTTCTTC
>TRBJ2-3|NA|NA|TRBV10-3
CAISDPPQADTQYF
TGTGCCATCAGTGACCCCCCCCAAGCAGATACGCAGTATTTT
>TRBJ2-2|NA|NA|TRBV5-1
CASSSRDTSTGELFF
TGCGCCAGCAGCTCACGGGACACGAGCACCGGGGAGCTGTTTTTT
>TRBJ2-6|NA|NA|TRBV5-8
CASGLQGRTGANVLTF
TGTGCCAGCGGCTTACAGGGACGAACTGGGGCCAACGTCCTGACTTTC
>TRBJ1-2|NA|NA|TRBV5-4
CASSLKGRLYYGYTF
TGTGCCAGCAGCTTGAAAGGACGCCTTTACTATGGCTACACCTTC
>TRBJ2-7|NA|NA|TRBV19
CASSIVEAGSYEQYF
TGTGCCAGTAGTATAGTGGAAGCGGGCTCTTACGAGCAGTACTTC
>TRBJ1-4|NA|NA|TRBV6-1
CASSEAWGQEKLFF
TGTGCCAGCAGTGAAGCTTGGGGGCAGGAAAAACTGTTTTTT
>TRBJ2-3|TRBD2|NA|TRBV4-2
CASSQAPGTSGGLNTQYF
TGTGCCAGCAGCCAAGCACCCGGGACTAGCGGGGGGCTGAATACGCAGTATTTT
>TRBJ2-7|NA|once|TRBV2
CASSAGDEQYF
TGTGCCAGCAGTGCGGGCGACGAGCAGTACTTC
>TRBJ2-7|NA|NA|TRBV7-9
CASSLGRAYEQYF
TGTGCCAGCAGCTTAGGAAGGGCCTACGAGCAGTACTTC
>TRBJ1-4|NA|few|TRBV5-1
CASSQQNRDNEKLFF
TGCGCCAGCAGCCAACAGAACAGGGATAATGAAAAACTGTTTTTT
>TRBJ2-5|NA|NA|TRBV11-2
CASSSQRRGLKTQYF
TGTGCCAGCAGCTCCCAGCGGCGAGGGTTAAAGACCCAGTACTTC
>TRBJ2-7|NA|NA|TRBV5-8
CASSAGTKYF
TGTGCCAGCAGCGCGGGGACGAAGTACTTC